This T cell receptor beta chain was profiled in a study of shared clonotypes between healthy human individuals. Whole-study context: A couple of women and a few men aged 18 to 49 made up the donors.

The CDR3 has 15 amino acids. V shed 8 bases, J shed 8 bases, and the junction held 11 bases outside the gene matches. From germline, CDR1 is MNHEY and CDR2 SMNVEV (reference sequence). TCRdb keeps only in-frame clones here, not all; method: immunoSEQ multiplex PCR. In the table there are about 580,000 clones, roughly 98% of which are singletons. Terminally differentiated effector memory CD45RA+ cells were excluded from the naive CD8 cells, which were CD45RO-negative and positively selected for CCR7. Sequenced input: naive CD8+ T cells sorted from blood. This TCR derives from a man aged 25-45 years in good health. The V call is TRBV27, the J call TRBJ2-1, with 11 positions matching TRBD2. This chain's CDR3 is CASAPTSGRQDEQFF. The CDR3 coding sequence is TGTGCCAGCGCCCCAACTAGCGGGAGACAAGATGAGCAGTTCTTC.